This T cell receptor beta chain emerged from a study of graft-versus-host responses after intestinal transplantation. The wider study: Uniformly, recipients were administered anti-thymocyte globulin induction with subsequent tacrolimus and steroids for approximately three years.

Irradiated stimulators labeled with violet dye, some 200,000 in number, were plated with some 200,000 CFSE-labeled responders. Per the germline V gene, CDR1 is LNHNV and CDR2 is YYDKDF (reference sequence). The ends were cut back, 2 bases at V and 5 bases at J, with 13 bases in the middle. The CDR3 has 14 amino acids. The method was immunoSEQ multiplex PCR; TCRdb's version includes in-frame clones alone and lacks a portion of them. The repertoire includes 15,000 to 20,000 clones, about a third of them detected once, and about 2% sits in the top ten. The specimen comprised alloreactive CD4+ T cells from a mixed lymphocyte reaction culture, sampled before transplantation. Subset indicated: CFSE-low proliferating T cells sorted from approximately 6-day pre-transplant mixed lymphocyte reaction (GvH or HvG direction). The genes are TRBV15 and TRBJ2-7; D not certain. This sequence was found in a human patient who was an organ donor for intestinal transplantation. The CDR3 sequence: CATSRFRYGDEQYF. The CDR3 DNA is TGTGCCACCAGCAGATTTAGGTACGGCGACGAGCAGTACTTC.